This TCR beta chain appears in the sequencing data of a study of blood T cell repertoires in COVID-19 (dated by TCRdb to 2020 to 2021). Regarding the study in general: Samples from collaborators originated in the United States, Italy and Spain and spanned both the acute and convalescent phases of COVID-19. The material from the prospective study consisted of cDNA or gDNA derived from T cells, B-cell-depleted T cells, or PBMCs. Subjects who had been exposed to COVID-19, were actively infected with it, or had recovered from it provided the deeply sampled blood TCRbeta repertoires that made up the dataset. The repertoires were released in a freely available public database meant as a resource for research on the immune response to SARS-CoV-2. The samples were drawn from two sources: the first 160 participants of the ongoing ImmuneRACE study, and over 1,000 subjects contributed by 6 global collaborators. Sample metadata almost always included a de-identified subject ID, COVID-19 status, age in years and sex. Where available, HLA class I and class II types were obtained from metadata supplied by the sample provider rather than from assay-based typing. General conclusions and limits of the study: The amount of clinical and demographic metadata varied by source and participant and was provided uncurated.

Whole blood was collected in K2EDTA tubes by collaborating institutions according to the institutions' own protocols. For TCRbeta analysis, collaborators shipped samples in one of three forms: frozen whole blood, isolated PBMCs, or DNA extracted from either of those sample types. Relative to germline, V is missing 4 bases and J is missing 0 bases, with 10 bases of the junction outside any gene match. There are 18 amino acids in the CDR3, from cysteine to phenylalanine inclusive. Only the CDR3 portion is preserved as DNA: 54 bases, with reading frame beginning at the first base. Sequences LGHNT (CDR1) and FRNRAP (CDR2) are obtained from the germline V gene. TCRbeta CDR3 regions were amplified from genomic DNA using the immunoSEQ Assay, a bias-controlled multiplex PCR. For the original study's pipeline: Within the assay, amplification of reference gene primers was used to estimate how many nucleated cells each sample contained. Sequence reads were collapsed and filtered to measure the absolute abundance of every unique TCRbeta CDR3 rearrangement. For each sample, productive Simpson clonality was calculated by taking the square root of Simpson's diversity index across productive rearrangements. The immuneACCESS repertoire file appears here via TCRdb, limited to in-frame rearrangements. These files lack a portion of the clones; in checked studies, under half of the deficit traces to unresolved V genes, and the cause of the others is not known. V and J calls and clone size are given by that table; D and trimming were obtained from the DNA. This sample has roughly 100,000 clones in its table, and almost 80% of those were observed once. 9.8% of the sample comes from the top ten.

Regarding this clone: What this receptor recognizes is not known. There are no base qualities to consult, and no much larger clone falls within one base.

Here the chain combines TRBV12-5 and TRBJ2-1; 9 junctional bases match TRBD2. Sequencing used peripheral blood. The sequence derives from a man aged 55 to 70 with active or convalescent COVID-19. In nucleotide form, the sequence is TGTGCTAGTGGTTCCGGGACTAGCTGGGAGCGCTCCTACAATGAGCAGTTCTTC. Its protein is CASGSGTSWERSYNEQFF.